This is a list of T cell receptor beta chains from one sample in a study of lymphopenia after photon versus proton radiotherapy. Sequenced by immunoSEQ multiplex PCR; TCRdb stores in-frame clones only, minus some. The data hold tens of thousands of clones, with 92% observed a single time. The material was peripheral blood, obtained from a patient treated with proton-based radiotherapy. These receptors all stem from a woman in her 70s with pancreatic cancer. Some clones in this sample may be carry-over from other donors' samples. The CDR3 runs from the conserved cysteine through the conserved F or W. A D gene is named only where the DNA matches it firmly. Some rows mark clone size as missing; the rest say once, few, many or name a class of expanded clone.

CASTSGGRDYNEQFF	TGTGCCAGCACCTCCGGCGGGAGGGATTACAATGAGCAGTTCTTC	NA	TRBV11-2	TRBJ2-1	TRBD2
CASSSDIYGYTF	TGCGCCAGCAGCTCCGACATCTATGGCTACACCTTC	few	TRBV5-1	TRBJ1-2	NA
CASSTREGTEAFF	TGTGCCAGTAGTACCCGGGAGGGTACTGAAGCTTTCTTT	NA	TRBV19	TRBJ1-1	NA
CASSLRDYNEQFF	TGTGCCAGCAGCCTCAGAGACTACAATGAGCAGTTCTTC	NA	TRBV7-9	TRBJ2-1	NA
CASSSIPPGTDPYEQYF	TGTGCCAGCAGCTCCATCCCACCTGGGACGGATCCCTACGAGCAGTACTTC	NA	TRBV7-2	TRBJ2-7	NA
CASSPPSGSGANVLTF	TGTGCCAGCTCACCACCTTCGGGCTCTGGGGCCAACGTCCTGACTTTC	NA	TRBV18	TRBJ2-6	NA
CASSEGLNQPQHF	TGTGCCAGCTCAGAGGGACTGAATCAGCCCCAGCATTTT	NA	TRBV18	TRBJ1-5	NA
CASSPLVGYNEQFF	TGTGCCAGCAGCCCTCTAGTGGGATACAATGAGCAGTTCTTC	NA	TRBV11-2	TRBJ2-1	NA
CASSSGHRATEAFF	TGTGCCAGCAGCTCCGGACATCGAGCTACTGAAGCTTTCTTT	NA	TRBV7-2	TRBJ1-1	NA
CASSLVGFSTDTQYF	TGCGCCAGCAGCTTGGTTGGCTTTAGCACAGATACGCAGTATTTT	NA	TRBV5-1	TRBJ2-3	NA
CASSRTSPGGPLQETQYF	TGTGCCAGCAGCCGAACATCGCCGGGGGGTCCCCTCCAAGAGACCCAGTACTTC	NA	TRBV11-2	TRBJ2-5	TRBD2
CASSFTDSRDGYTF	TGTGCCAGCAGCTTCACTGACAGCCGCGATGGCTACACCTTC	once	TRBV5-5	TRBJ1-2	NA
CASSRDYNSPLHF	TGTGCCAGCAGCCGTGACTATAATTCACCCCTCCACTTT	NA	TRBV14	TRBJ1-6	NA
CASSLRGDTYTEAFF	TGTGCCAGCTCCTTAAGGGGGGACACCTACACTGAAGCTTTCTTT	NA	TRBV18	TRBJ1-1	NA
CASSPSSGTSGRPYTGELFF	TGTGCCAGCAGTCCATCCTCGGGGACTAGCGGGAGGCCTTACACCGGGGAGCTGTTTTTT	NA	TRBV28	TRBJ2-2	TRBD2
CTSSLGTYTEAFF	TGTACCAGCAGCTTAGGCACGTACACTGAAGCTTTCTTT	NA	TRBV5-5	TRBJ1-1	NA
CASSSRYQETQYF	TGTGCCAGCAGCTCAAGGTACCAAGAGACCCAGTACTTC	NA	TRBV5-6	TRBJ2-5	NA
CASRRTVASTYEQFF	TGTGCCAGCAGACGAACGGTAGCTAGTACCTATGAGCAGTTCTTC	NA	TRBV28	TRBJ2-1	NA
CASSLDGNTEAFF	TGTGCCAGCAGTTTGGACGGGAACACTGAAGCTTTCTTT	NA	TRBV6-4	TRBJ1-1	NA
CASSLSGVRFLDRNQPQHF	TGTGCCAGCAGTTTATCGGGAGTTAGGTTTTTGGACCGTAATCAGCCCCAGCATTTT	NA	TRBV27	TRBJ1-5	NA
CASSVGWGDSGNTIYF	TGTGCCAGCAGCGTAGGATGGGGGGACTCTGGAAACACCATATATTTT	NA	TRBV9	TRBJ1-3	NA
CASSRTSGARTDTQYF	TGTGCCAGCTCACGGACTAGCGGGGCCCGCACAGATACGCAGTATTTT	NA	TRBV18	TRBJ2-3	TRBD2
CATSRDDFQNPGDEKLFF	TGTGCCACCAGCAGAGATGACTTCCAAAATCCAGGCGATGAAAAACTGTTTTTT	NA	TRBV15	TRBJ1-4	NA
CASQEPERGSNEQFF	TGTGCCAGCCAGGAACCGGAAAGAGGGTCAAATGAGCAGTTCTTC	NA	TRBV6-6	TRBJ2-1	NA
CASSLLEYTGELFF	TGTGCCAGCAGCTTGCTAGAGTACACCGGGGAGCTGTTTTTT	NA	TRBV5-4	TRBJ2-2	NA
CASSLERVSYNEQFF	TGTGCCAGCAGCTTAGAGAGGGTCTCCTACAATGAGCAGTTCTTC	NA	TRBV7-9	TRBJ2-1	NA
CASSPGLATDTQYF	TGTGCCAGCAGTCCGGGACTAGCCACAGATACGCAGTATTTT	NA	TRBV28	TRBJ2-3	TRBD2
CASRWTSGSSGELFF	TGTGCCAGCAGATGGACTAGCGGGAGCTCCGGGGAGCTGTTTTTT	NA	TRBV6-6	TRBJ2-2	TRBD2
CASSETSGIYNEQFF	TGTGCCAGCAGTGAGACTAGCGGTATCTACAATGAGCAGTTCTTC	NA	TRBV2	TRBJ2-1	TRBD2
CAGQGTSGGYTF	TGTGCCGGACAGGGGACTTCAGGTGGCTACACCTTC	NA	TRBV25-1	TRBJ1-2	TRBD1
CASSINLSGNTEAFF	TGTGCCAGTAGTATCAATCTCTCAGGGAACACTGAAGCTTTCTTT	NA	TRBV19	TRBJ1-1	NA
CASSEVFGQGRGYTF	TGTGCCAGCAGTGAGGTATTCGGACAGGGGCGTGGCTACACCTTC	NA	TRBV6-1	TRBJ1-2	TRBD1
CASSPDRAGISPLHF	TGTGCCAGCAGCCCGGACAGGGCAGGAATCTCACCCCTCCACTTT	NA	TRBV9	TRBJ1-6	TRBD1
CASSLGGPTEAFF	TGTGCCAGCAGCTTGGGGGGGCCCACTGAAGCTTTCTTT	few	TRBV7-3	TRBJ1-1	NA
CASTLNRYEQYF	TGTGCCAGCACCCTTAACCGCTACGAGCAGTACTTC	NA	TRBV6-5	TRBJ2-7	NA
CAWSPGTGKNTIYF	TGTGCCTGGAGCCCCGGGACAGGAAAAAACACCATATATTTT	NA	TRBV30	TRBJ1-3	TRBD1
CASSLDIGGYSTDTQYF	TGTGCCAGCAGTTTAGATATCGGCGGGTATAGCACAGATACGCAGTATTTT	NA	TRBV28	TRBJ2-3	NA
CASSEDRGFTDTQYF	TGTGCCAGCAGTGAAGACAGGGGTTTCACAGATACGCAGTATTTT	once	TRBV6-1	TRBJ2-3	TRBD1
CASSARGAEDTQYF	TGTGCCAGCAGTGCTAGAGGGGCGGAGGATACGCAGTATTTT	NA	TRBV28	TRBJ2-3	NA
CSVEPSGTGTTQYF	TGCAGCGTTGAGCCTTCCGGGACAGGGACGACCCAGTACTTC	NA	TRBV29-1	TRBJ2-5	TRBD1